Here is one TCR beta chain with its context. This sample stems from a study of blood T cell repertoires in COVID-19. Looking at the study overall: Samples came from the United States, Italy and Spain, spanning acute and convalescent COVID-19.

Sequenced by immunoSEQ multiplex PCR; TCRdb stores in-frame clones only, minus some. The sample includes about 440,000 clones, around 90% of them seen just once. The germline CDR1 and CDR2 sequences are GTSNPN and SVGIG (reference sequence). Losses at the gene ends were 2 bases for V and 1 base for J; bases not matched to a gene: 2. The CDR3 sequence is 14 residues long. V gene TRBV30 combines with J gene TRBJ1-1; 9 bases map to TRBD1. The sample taken for sequencing was PBMCs or T cells enriched from blood (not recorded which). The sequence derives from a man between 18 and 29 years old who had recovered from COVID-19. The CDR3 region is CAWSMDRGNTEAFF. Written as DNA, the CDR3 is TGTGCCTGGAGTATGGACAGGGGGAACACTGAAGCTTTCTTT.